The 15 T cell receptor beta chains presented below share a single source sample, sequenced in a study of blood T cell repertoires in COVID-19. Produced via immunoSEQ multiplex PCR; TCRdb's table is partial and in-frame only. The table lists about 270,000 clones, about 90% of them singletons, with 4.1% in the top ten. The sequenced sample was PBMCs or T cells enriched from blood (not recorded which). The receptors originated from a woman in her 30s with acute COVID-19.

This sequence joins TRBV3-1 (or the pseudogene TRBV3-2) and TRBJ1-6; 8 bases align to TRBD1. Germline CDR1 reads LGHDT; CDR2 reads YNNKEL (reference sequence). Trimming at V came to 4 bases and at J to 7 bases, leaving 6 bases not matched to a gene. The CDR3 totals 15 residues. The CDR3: CASSREDRENSPLHF. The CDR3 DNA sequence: TGTGCCAGCAGCCGGGAGGACAGGGAGAATTCACCCCTCCACTTT.

In DNA form, the CDR3 reads TGTGCCACCAGTGAGCGAGGGACTGCCCCTACGCAGTATTTT. Translated, it gives CATSERGTAPTQYF. The V call is TRBV24-1, the J call TRBJ2-3; tentatively, D is TRBD2 (6 bases). Germline CDR1 reads KGHDR; CDR2 reads SFDVKD. CDR3 length: 14 amino acids. Deletions cut 4 bases from V and 8 bases from J, with 15 bases between.

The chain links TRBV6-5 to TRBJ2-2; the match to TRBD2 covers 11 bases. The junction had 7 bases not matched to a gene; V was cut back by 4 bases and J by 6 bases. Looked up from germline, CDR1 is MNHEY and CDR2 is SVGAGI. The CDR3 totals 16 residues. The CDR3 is CASSSGTSGISGELFF. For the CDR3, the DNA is TGTGCCAGCAGTTCGGGGACTAGCGGTATCTCCGGGGAGCTGTTTTTT.

For the CDR3, the DNA is TGCAGCGTTGAACCCACGGGAGGGATGCGCTCCTACAATGAGCAGTTCTTC. It encodes CSVEPTGGMRSYNEQFF. The V gene is TRBV29-1, the J gene TRBJ2-1, with 8 bases fitting TRBD2. Trimming took 2 bases from V and 0 from J; bases not matched to a gene: 9. The CDR3 runs 17 residues. Germline V gene sequence: CDR1 SQVTM, CDR2 ANQGSEA.

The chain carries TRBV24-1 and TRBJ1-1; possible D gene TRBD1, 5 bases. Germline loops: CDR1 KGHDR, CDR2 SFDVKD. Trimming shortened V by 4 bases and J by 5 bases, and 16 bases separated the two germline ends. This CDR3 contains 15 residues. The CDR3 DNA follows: TGTGCCACCAGTGACAACGCAGGGATAGAGACTGAAGCTTTCTTT. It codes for CATSDNAGIETEAFF.

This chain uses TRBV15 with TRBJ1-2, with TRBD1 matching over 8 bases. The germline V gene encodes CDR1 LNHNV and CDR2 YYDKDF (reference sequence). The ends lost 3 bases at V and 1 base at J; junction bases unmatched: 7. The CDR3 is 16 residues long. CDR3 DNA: TGTGCCACCAGCAGGGAAAGGACAGGGTTTAACTATGGCTACACCTTC. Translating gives CATSRERTGFNYGYTF.

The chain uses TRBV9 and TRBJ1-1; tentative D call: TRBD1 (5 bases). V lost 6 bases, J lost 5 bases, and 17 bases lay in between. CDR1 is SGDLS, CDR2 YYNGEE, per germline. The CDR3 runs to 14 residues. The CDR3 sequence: CASTRSEGWTEAFF. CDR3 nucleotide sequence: TGTGCCAGCACCCGATCGGAGGGGTGGACTGAAGCTTTCTTT.

The CDR3 DNA is TGTGCCAGCAGCTTAGGACAGGGAATCGGTCTGTTCTTC. Its translation: CASSLGQGIGLFF. The chain is built from TRBV2 and TRBJ2-1; 8 positions match TRBD1. V lost 6 bases and J lost 15; bases outside the gene matches: 13. Germline loops: CDR1 SNHLY, CDR2 FYNNEI. CDR3 length: 13 amino acids. Together with reference TRBV2 and TRBJ2-1, the CDR3 gives the full variable domain: EPEVTQTPSHQVTQMGQEVILRCVPISNHLYFYWYRQILGQKVEFLVSFYNNEISEKSEIFDDQFSVERPDGSNFTLKIRSTKLEDSAMYFCASSLGQGIGLFFGPGTRLTVL.

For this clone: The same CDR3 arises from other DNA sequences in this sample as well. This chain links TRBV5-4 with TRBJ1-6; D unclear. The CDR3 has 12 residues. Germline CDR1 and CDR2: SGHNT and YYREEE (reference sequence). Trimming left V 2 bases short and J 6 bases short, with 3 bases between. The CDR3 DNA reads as TGTGCCAGCAGCTTTCTTAATTCACCCCTCCACTTT. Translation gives CASSFLNSPLHF.

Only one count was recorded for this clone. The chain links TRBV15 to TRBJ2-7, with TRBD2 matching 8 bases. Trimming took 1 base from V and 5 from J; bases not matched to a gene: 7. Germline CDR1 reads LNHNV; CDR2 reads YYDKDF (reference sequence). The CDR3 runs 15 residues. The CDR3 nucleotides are TGTGCCACCAGCAGAGGTAGCGGGGTACTGAACGAGCAGTACTTC. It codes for CATSRGSGVLNEQYF.

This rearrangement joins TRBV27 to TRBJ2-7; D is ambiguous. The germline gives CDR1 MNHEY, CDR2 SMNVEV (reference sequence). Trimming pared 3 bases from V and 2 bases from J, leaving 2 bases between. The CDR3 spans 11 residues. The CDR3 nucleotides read TGTGCCAGCAGTTTTACCTACGAGCAGTACTTC. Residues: CASSFTYEQYF.

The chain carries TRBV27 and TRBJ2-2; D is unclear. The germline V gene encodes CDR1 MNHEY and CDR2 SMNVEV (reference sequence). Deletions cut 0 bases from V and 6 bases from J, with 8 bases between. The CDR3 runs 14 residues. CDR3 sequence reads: CASSLSMSSGELFF. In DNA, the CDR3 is TGTGCCAGCAGTTTATCCATGAGTTCCGGGGAGCTGTTTTTT.

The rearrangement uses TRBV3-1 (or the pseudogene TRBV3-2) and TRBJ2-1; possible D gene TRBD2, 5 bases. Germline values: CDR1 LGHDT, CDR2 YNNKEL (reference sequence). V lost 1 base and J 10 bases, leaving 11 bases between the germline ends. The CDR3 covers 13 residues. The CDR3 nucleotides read TGTGCCAGCAGCCAAGGACTCGAGGGCGAGCAGTTCTTC. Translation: CASSQGLEGEQFF.

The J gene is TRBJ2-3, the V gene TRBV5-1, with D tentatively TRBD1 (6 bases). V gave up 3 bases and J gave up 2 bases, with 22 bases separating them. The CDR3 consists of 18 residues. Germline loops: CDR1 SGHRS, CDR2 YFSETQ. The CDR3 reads CASSSYGGPSEYTDTQYF. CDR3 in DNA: TGCGCCAGCAGCTCCTATGGGGGCCCGTCCGAATACACAGATACGCAGTATTTT.

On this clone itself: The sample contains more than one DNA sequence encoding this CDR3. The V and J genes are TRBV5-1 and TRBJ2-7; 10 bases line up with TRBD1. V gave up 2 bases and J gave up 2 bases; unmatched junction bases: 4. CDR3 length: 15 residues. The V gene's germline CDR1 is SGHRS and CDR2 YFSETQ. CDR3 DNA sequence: TGCGCCAGCAGCTTAGGGGGGACAGGGGCCTACGAGCAGTACTTC. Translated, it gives CASSLGGTGAYEQYF.